Below, 19 T cell receptor beta chains from the same sample are listed, as sequenced in a study of blood T cell repertoires in COVID-19. TCRdb's copy holds only in-frame clones and misses some; the assay was immunoSEQ multiplex PCR. This sample carries approximately 220,000 clones, roughly 90% of them seen once, and the ten largest clones take approximately 4.3%. Material for sequencing was PBMCs or T cells enriched from blood (not recorded which). The receptors were sampled from a woman in her twenties or thirties with acute COVID-19.

The chain recombines TRBV27 with TRBJ1-2, with D perhaps matching TRBD1 (6 bases). CDR3 length: 13 residues. The germline V and J ends were trimmed by 2 bases and 8 bases, with 12 bases remaining between them. Germline CDR1 and CDR2: MNHEY and SMNVEV (reference sequence). The chain's CDR3 is CASSLTGGGGYTF. The CDR3 bases are TGTGCCAGCAGTTTAACGGGGGGCGGAGGCTACACCTTC.

The chain uses TRBV9 and TRBJ1-2; 10 nucleotides agree with TRBD1. Germline-derived CDR1 and CDR2 are SGDLS and YYNGEE. V shed 1 base and J 0 bases; nucleotides not matched to a gene: 6. The CDR3 consists of 17 residues. CDR3 DNA sequence: TGTGCCAGCAGCGTATTGGACAGGGGGTTCTCTAACTATGGCTACACCTTC. This codes for CASSVLDRGFSNYGYTF.

The chain uses TRBV27 and TRBJ1-2; 9 bases are shared with TRBD1. The ends lost 5 bases at V and 1 base at J; junction bases unmatched: 5. CDR1 and CDR2 (germline): MNHEY, SMNVEV (reference sequence). The CDR3 is 15 amino acids. The CDR3 sequence is CASSLQGAVNYGYTF. CDR3 DNA: TGTGCCAGCAGTCTACAGGGGGCAGTTAACTATGGCTACACCTTC.

This chain joins TRBV6-5 and TRBJ1-4; 10 positions match TRBD1. This CDR3 region has 14 residues. The germline V gene encodes CDR1 MNHEY and CDR2 SVGAGI. V gave up 5 bases and J gave up 7 bases; unmatched junction bases: 4. The CDR3 bases are TGTGCCAGCAGTACCGGGACAGGGGCTGAAAAACTGTTTTTT. Encoded protein: CASSTGTGAEKLFF.

The chain is built from TRBV9 and TRBJ1-3; D remains unclear. The CDR3 runs to 11 residues. Germline V gene lookup returns CDR1 SGDLS and CDR2 YYNGEE. V lost 4 bases, J lost 7 bases, and 6 bases lay in between. The CDR3 sequence: CASSSSNTIYF. The CDR3, as DNA: TGTGCCAGCAGCTCGTCGAACACCATATATTTT.

V is TRBV7-9 and J is TRBJ2-7, with TRBD1 identical over 9 bases. The CDR3 sequence is 18 residues long. Losses at the gene ends were 2 bases for V and 4 bases for J; bases not matched to a gene: 15. The germline gives CDR1 SEHNR, CDR2 FQNEAQ (reference sequence). Here the CDR3 DNA reads TGTGCCAGCAGCTTATCCCCCGGGCCGGGACAGGGCTTGTACGAGCAGTACTTC. Translation gives CASSLSPGPGQGLYEQYF. Full variable domain (missing parts from reference TRBV7-9 and TRBJ2-7): DTGVSQNPRHKITKRGQNVTFRCDPISEHNRLYWYRQTLGQGPEFLTYFQNEAQLEKSRLLSDRFSAERPKGSFSTLEIQRTEQGDSAMYLCASSLSPGPGQGLYEQYFGPGTRLTVT.

The chain employs TRBV5-4 and TRBJ1-4, with D perhaps TRBD1 (5 bases). The germline CDR1 and CDR2 sequences are SGHNT and YYREEE (reference sequence). V was pared by 4 bases and J by 7 bases, with 17 bases between. This CDR3 has 15 residues. The CDR3 DNA is TGTGCCAGCAGCCAGGCGGGGGAGTGGGGTGAAAAACTGTTTTTT. Its translation is CASSQAGEWGEKLFF.

This clone occurred once. V gene TRBV7-9 combines with J gene TRBJ1-2; D remains unclear. Trimming stripped 3 bases from V and 6 bases from J, with 11 bases between. This CDR3 region has 13 residues. Germline V gives CDR1 SEHNR, CDR2 FQNEAQ (reference sequence). CDR3 loop: CASSFGRDNGYTF. The CDR3 nucleotides read TGTGCCAGCAGCTTCGGGAGGGATAATGGCTACACCTTC.

The V and J genes are TRBV18 and TRBJ2-3; 10 nucleotides align to TRBD2. With V trimmed by 3 bases and J by 4 bases, 10 bases remained unmatched. The V gene's germline CDR1 is KGHSH and CDR2 LQKENI. This CDR3 is built from 17 residues. The CDR3 region is CASSPLPSGGAPDTQYF. CDR3 bases: TGTGCCAGCTCACCCCTCCCCAGCGGGGGGGCACCAGATACGCAGTATTTT.

The chain joins TRBV4-1 to TRBJ1-4; D remains unclear. With 2 bases removed from V and 8 bases from J, the gap between germline ends came to 15 bases. Germline assignment: CDR1 MGHRA and CDR2 YSYEKL. The CDR3 has 15 residues. The CDR3 is CASSQSGPPPEKLFF. CDR3 sequence (DNA): TGCGCCAGCAGCCAAAGCGGACCGCCTCCCGAAAAACTGTTTTTT.

In its sample, this clone was seen once. CDR3 sequence reads: CASSQRLGIYF. The CDR3 region has the DNA TGTGCCAGCAGCCAGCGGCTTGGCATATATTTT. V is TRBV6-5 and J is TRBJ1-3; the D is unclear. Per germline, CDR1 MNHEY and CDR2 SVGAGI. This CDR3 contains 11 residues. V lost 6 bases to trimming and J lost 12 bases, with 12 bases between them.

The chain joins TRBV3-1 (or the pseudogene TRBV3-2) to TRBJ1-2, with D uncertain. V was cut by 3 bases and J by 1 base, with 15 bases left in between. The germline CDR1 and CDR2 sequences are LGHDT and YNNKEL (reference sequence). The CDR3 is 16 residues long. In nucleotides, the CDR3 is TGTGCCAGCAGCCAGATCCGATGGGGAGTTAACTATGGCTACACCTTC. This translates into CASSQIRWGVNYGYTF.

The chain has TRBV6-5 and TRBJ1-5; the D is unclear. The germline V gene encodes CDR1 MNHEY and CDR2 SVGAGI. This CDR3 region has 14 residues. V lost 1 base and J lost 6, with 10 bases in between. This chain's CDR3 is CASSYLEGGQPQHF. The CDR3 DNA follows: TGTGCCAGCAGTTACTTAGAGGGAGGTCAGCCCCAGCATTTT.

The chain carries TRBV19 and TRBJ1-4; no clear D gene. This CDR3 is built from 13 residues. Trimming left V 9 bases short and J 12 bases short, with 20 bases between. Per the germline V gene, CDR1 is LNHDA and CDR2 is SQIVND (reference sequence). The CDR3 here is CASGPSAGVELFF. CDR3 DNA: TGTGCCAGCGGCCCGTCGGCCGGGGTGGAACTGTTTTTT.

The V and J genes are TRBV11-1 and TRBJ2-7; TRBD1 might be the D (6 bases). The CDR3 length is 15 residues. CDR1 and CDR2 from the germline V gene are SGHAT and FQDESV (reference sequence). The V and J ends lost 4 bases and 5 bases respectively, with 18 bases between them. The CDR3 protein is CASSWVMGTSDEQYF. CDR3 bases: TGTGCCAGCAGCTGGGTGATGGGGACATCGGACGAGCAGTACTTC. Full variable domain (rest looked up from reference TRBV11-1 and TRBJ2-7): EAEVAQSPRYKITEKSQAVAFWCDPISGHATLYWYRQILGQGPELLVQFQDESVVDDSQLPKDRFSAERLKGVDSTLKIQPAELGDSAMYLCASSWVMGTSDEQYFGPGTRLTVT.

This chain connects TRBV5-1 to TRBJ2-2; tentative D call: TRBD2 (5 bases). Germline assignment: CDR1 SGHRS and CDR2 YFSETQ. The CDR3 runs to 15 residues. Trimming removed 5 bases from V and 5 bases from J, with 16 bases in between. Written as DNA, the CDR3 is TGCGCCAGCAGTCTTGTCGGGGATGGGACCGGGGAGCTGTTTTTT. Amino acids: CASSLVGDGTGELFF.

V is TRBV5-1 and J is TRBJ2-7, with TRBD2 matching over 8 bases. In germline, CDR1 is SGHRS, CDR2 YFSETQ. Germline trimming cut 0 bases from V and 3 bases from J; bases unmatched to any gene: 8. The CDR3 extends over 16 amino acids. The CDR3 spells CASSLGHGLAGYEQYF. CDR3 DNA sequence: TGCGCCAGCAGCTTGGGGCATGGACTAGCCGGCTACGAGCAGTACTTC. Combining the CDR3 with reference TRBV5-1 and TRBJ2-7 gives the whole variable domain KAGVTQTPRYLIKTRGQQVTLSCSPISGHRSVSWYQQTPGQGLQFLFEYFSETQRNKGNFPGRFSGRQFSNSRSEMNVSTLELGDSALYLCASSLGHGLAGYEQYFGPGTRLTVT.

V usage is TRBV15 and J usage is TRBJ2-7; D is undetermined. V lost 1 base to trimming and J lost 4 bases, with 23 bases between them. The CDR3 has 18 amino acids. Looked up from germline, CDR1 is LNHNV and CDR2 is YYDKDF (reference sequence). This CDR3 reads CATSRATLSRLTDYEQYF. The CDR3 DNA follows: TGTGCCACCAGCAGAGCCACCTTGTCCCGACTTACCGATTACGAGCAGTACTTC.

V gene TRBV24-1 combines with J gene TRBJ2-3; 8 nucleotides match TRBD2. From germline, CDR1 is KGHDR and CDR2 SFDVKD. This CDR3 has 15 residues. V lost 7 bases to trimming and J lost 6 bases; unmatched junction nucleotides: 11. Written as DNA, the CDR3 is TGTGCCACCAGGGGGACTAGAAACGACTTGGATACGCAGTATTTT. This gives the protein CATRGTRNDLDTQYF.